This T cell receptor beta chain comes out of a study of blood T cell repertoires in COVID-19. Study-wide background: COVID-19 samples collected from the United States, Italy and Spain covered acute and convalescent phases. The analysed material was cDNA or gDNA that came from T cells, B-cell-depleted T cells, or PBMCs.

In the original processing: It was from reference gene primer amplification that nucleated cell counts were estimated. Method: immunoSEQ multiplex PCR; TCRdb's copy keeps in-frame clones and lacks some. Clone size and the V and J calls come from that table; the DNA yielded D and trimming. This table has over 150,000 clones, about 88% appearing once. Looked up from germline, CDR1 is MGHRA and CDR2 is YSYEKL. J was trimmed by 4 bases and V by 1 base; bases with no gene match: 9. The CDR3 runs to 18 residues. During active infection, Seattle patients enrolled and were then monitored through disease. The chain uses TRBV4-1 and TRBJ2-5; TRBD2 agrees at 13 bases. Sequenced input: peripheral blood. The TCR comes from a man in his fifties with COVID-19, enrolled during active disease. The CDR3 protein is CASSQGLVTSGGGETQYF. Written as DNA, the CDR3 is TGCGCCAGCAGCCAAGGGCTCGTAACTAGCGGGGGGGGAGAGACCCAGTACTTC.